Listed below are T cell receptor beta chains from one sample, sequenced in a study of T cells after yellow fever vaccination. TCRdb reprocessed the 5' RACE reads with MiXCR, giving one entry per CDR3 protein. This table holds approximately 600,000 distinct CDR3 sequences, about 12% found once. The sequenced sample was PBMCs, obtained on the day of the yellow fever booster vaccination. The receptor source for this set is a man aged 25-45 years who received the YFV17D yellow fever vaccine. Each CDR3 is given with its conserved first and last residue. The order of the fields is D gene, J gene, clone size, V gene, CDR3 DNA, CDR3 protein. The D gene is left open where the match is weak. The size field is filled for only some rows; it gives once, few, many or a size class.

TRBD1 | TRBJ2-4 | . | TRBV29-1 | TGCAGCGCCGACCCCGGGACAGGGGGCTTCATTCAGTACTTC | CSADPGTGGFIQYF
TRBD2 | TRBJ2-1 | few | TRBV10-2 | TGCGCCAGCAGTGAGGGGGGACTAGCGGGAGGGTATGAGCAGTTCTTC | CASSEGGLAGGYEQFF
. | TRBJ2-5 | . | TRBV25-1 | TGTGCCAGCAGTGGGGGCCTCAAGGGGGTACTGGAGACCCAGTACTTC | CASSGGLKGVLETQYF
TRBD1 | TRBJ2-7 | few | TRBV15 | TGTGCCACCAGCAGCCAGGGACAGATCGCCTACGAGCAGTACTTC | CATSSQGQIAYEQYF
TRBD1 | TRBJ2-7 | few | TRBV27 | TGTGCCAGCAGTTTAGGACAGGGCTCCCTCTACGAGCAGTACTTC | CASSLGQGSLYEQYF
. | TRBJ2-3 | . | TRBV4-3 | TGCGCCAGCAGCCAAAGTTCATCCACAGATACGCAGTATTTT | CASSQSSSTDTQYF
TRBD2 | TRBJ2-1 | . | TRBV3-1 | TGTGCCAGCAGCAAGCGGGAGGACCAAAACAATGAGCAGTTCTTC | CASSKREDQNNEQFF
. | TRBJ1-1 | many | TRBV29-1 | TGCAGCGTTGAAAGAATGAACACTGAAGCTTTCTTT | CSVERMNTEAFF
. | TRBJ2-7 | . | TRBV28 | TGTGCCAGCACCCCATTGGCGAATCCCTACGAGCAGTACTTC | CASTPLANPYEQYF
. | TRBJ2-1 | . | TRBV20-1 | TGCAGTGCTAGAGATTGGGATTCCTCCTACAATGAGCAGTTCTTC | CSARDWDSSYNEQFF
. | TRBJ2-7 | few | TRBV5-1 | TGCGCCAGCAGCCACGACAGCCTTGCCTACGAGCAGTACTTC | CASSHDSLAYEQYF
. | TRBJ2-3 | few | TRBV21-1 | TGTGCCAGCAGCGCGCACATCGGACTGGAGCGATATACGCAGTATTTT | CASSAHIGLERYTQYF
. | TRBJ1-2 | . | TRBV20-1 | TGCAGTGCTAGCCAGAATGGTCCCGGAGGGAATAGTGGCTACACCTTC | CSASQNGPGGNSGYTF